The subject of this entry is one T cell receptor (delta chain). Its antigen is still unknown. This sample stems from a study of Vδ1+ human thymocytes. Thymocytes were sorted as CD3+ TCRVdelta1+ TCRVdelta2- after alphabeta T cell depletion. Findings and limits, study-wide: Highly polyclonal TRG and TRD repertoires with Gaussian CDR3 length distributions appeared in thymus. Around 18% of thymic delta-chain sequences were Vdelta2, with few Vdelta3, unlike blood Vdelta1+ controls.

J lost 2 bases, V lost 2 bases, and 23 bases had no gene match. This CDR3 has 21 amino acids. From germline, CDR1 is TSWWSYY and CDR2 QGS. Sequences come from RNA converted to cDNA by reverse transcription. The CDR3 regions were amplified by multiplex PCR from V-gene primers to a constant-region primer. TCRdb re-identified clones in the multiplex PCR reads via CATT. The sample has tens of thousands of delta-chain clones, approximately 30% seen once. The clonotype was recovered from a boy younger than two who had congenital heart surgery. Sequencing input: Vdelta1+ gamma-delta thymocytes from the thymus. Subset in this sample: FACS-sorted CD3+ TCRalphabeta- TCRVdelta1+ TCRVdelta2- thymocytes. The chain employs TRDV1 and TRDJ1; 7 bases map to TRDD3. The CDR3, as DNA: TGTGCTCTTGGGGAATTCTCCCCCAATACCCGGGAGGATACGCCGACCGATAAACTCATCTTT. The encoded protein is CALGEFSPNTREDTPTDKLIF.